This T cell receptor (beta chain) was identified during a study of T cell responses to AZD1222 COVID-19 vaccine. Remarks on this clone: What it binds is not known. The same CDR3 arises from other DNA sequences in this sample as well.

Some clones are missing from TCRdb's copy, which holds only in-frame ones; the method was immunoSEQ multiplex PCR. Altogether around 140,000 clones are present, 70% to 90% being singletons, with the ten largest covering around 5%. Study-wide findings and caveats: Receipt of two AZD1222 doses was followed by a rise in Spike-specific TCR breadth and depth. Vaccine-related CD4 TCRs covered spike, predominating at 160-218 and 743-854. Only after the peak T cell response were repertoires sampled.

The sample in question was peripheral blood, obtained 28 days after the second dose of the MenACWY control vaccine. This sequence was found in an adult who received the MenACWY meningococcal vaccine as a control.

For the CDR3, the DNA is TGCAGTGCTAGGGATGAGACCCAGTACTTC. It codes for CSARDETQYF. The rearrangement joins TRBV20-1 to TRBJ2-5; D is undetermined. Germline V gene data show CDR1 as DFQATT and CDR2 as SNEGSKA (reference sequence). V lost 3 bases and J 5 bases, leaving 4 bases between the germline ends. The CDR3 loop spans 10 amino acids.